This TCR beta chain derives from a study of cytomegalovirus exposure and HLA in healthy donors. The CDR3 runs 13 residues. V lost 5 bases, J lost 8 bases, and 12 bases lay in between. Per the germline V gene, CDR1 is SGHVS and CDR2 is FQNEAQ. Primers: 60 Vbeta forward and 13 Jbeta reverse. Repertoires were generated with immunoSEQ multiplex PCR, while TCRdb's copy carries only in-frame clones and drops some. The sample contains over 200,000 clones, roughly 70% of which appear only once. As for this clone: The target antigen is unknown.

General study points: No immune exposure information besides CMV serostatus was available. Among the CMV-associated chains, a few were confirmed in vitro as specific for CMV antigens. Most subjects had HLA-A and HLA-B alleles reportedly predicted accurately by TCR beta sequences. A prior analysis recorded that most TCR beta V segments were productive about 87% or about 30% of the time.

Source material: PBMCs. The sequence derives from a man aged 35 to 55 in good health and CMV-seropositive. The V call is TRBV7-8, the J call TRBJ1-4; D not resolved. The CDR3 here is CASSPRSEEKLFF. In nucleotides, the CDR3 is TGTGCCAGCAGCCCCCGAAGCGAGGAAAAACTGTTTTTT.